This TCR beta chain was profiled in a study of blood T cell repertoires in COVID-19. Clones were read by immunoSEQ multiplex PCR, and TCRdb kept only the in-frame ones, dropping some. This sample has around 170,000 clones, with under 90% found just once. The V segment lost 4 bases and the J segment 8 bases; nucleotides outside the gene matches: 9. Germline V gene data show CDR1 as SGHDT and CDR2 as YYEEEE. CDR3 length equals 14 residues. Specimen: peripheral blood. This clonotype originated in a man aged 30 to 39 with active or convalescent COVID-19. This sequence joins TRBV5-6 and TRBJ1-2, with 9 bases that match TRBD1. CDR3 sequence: CASSRRTGVVGYTF. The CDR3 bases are TGTGCCAGCAGCAGAAGGACAGGGGTAGTGGGCTACACCTTC.